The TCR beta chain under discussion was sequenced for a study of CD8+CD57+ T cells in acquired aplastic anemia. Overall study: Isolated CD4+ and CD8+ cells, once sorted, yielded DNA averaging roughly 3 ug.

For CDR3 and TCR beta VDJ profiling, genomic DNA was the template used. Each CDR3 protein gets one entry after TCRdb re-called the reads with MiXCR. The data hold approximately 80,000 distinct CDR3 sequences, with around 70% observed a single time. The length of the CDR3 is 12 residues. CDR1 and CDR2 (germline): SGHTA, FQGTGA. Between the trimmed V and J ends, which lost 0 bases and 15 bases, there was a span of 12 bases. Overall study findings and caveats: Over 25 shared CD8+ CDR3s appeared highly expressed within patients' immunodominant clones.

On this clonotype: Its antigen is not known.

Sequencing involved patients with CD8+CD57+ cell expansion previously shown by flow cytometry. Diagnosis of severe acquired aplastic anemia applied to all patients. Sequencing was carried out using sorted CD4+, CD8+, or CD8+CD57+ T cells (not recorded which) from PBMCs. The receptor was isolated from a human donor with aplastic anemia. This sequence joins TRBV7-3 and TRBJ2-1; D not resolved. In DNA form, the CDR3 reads TGTGCCAGCAGCTTAACGGGGTCCGGTCGGTTCTTC. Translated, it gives CASSLTGSGRFF.